One and the same sample provided the 10 T cell receptor beta chains below, sequenced in a study of CD8+ T cells in alopecia areata. Extracted RNA was reverse transcribed, and the resulting cDNA served as sequencing template. Some clones are missing from TCRdb's copy, which holds only in-frame ones; the method was immunoSEQ multiplex PCR. This sample has 200,000 to 250,000 clones; around 67% occur once, and the top ten carry around 1.2%. The material was CD4+ T cells sorted from blood, obtained at week 0. The receptors were sampled from a human donor with alopecia areata.

This clone turned up a few times. This chain connects TRBV5-4 to TRBJ1-1; 9 positions agree with TRBD1. The CDR3 loop spans 15 amino acids. The germline V gene encodes CDR1 SGHNT and CDR2 YYREEE (reference sequence). Trimming removed 4 bases from V and 8 bases from J; junction bases left unmatched: 12. The CDR3 DNA reads as TGTGCCAGCAGCCTCGGACAGGGGATGATAGCAGAAGCTTTCTTT. Amino acid sequence: CASSLGQGMIAEAFF.

This chain joins TRBV11-2 and TRBJ2-1, with D maybe TRBD2 (6 bases). The CDR3 length is 16 residues. Between the trimmed V and J ends, which lost 1 base and 2 bases, there was a span of 12 bases. CDR1 and CDR2 from the germline V gene are SGHAT and FQNNGV. CDR3 sequence (DNA): TGTGCCAGCAGCTTAGCCCCCCGGGGGACCTACAATGAGCAGTTCTTC. This translates into CASSLAPRGTYNEQFF.

This sequence joins TRBV2 and TRBJ2-5; maybe TRBD2 (5 bases). V lost 8 bases and J lost 5, with 9 bases in between. The CDR3 runs to 11 residues. Germline-derived CDR1 and CDR2 are SNHLY and FYNNEI. CDR3 protein: CASGPGETQYF. In DNA form, the CDR3 reads TGTGCCAGCGGGCCGGGGGAGACCCAGTACTTC.

This chain links TRBV14 with TRBJ1-1, with D perhaps TRBD1 (5 bases). The germline V and J ends were trimmed by 1 base and 5 bases, with 8 bases remaining between them. The CDR3 runs to 13 residues. Germline CDR1 and CDR2: SGHDN and FVKESK. The CDR3 nucleotides are TGTGCCAGCAGCCAAGGACAGTATACTGAAGCTTTCTTT. Translation gives CASSQGQYTEAFF.

V gene TRBV29-1 combines with J gene TRBJ1-4, with a tentative D call TRBD1 (5 bases). Trimming left V 7 bases short and J 5 bases short, with 11 bases between. The CDR3 is 12 residues long. Germline-derived CDR1 and CDR2 are SQVTM and ANQGSEA. DNA of the CDR3: TGCAGCGGCGTGGGGCAGAATGAAAAACTGTTTTTT. This encodes CSGVGQNEKLFF.

The chain uses TRBV7-6 and TRBJ1-5; 8 bases are a match to TRBD1. The CDR3 extends over 12 amino acids. CDR1 is SGHVS and CDR2 is FNYEAQ in the germline V gene. J was trimmed by 9 bases and V by 3 bases; bases with no gene match: 1. The CDR3 here is CASSFGTGPQHF. CDR3 in DNA: TGTGCCAGCAGCTTTGGGACAGGGCCCCAGCATTTT.

This clone was detected a few times. The chain links TRBV29-1 to TRBJ2-1; D could derive from TRBD1 or TRBD2 (5 bases each). The CDR3 length is 14 residues. The V end was cut by 7 bases, the J end by 6 bases, with 19 bases between. Germline V gene sequence: CDR1 SQVTM, CDR2 ANQGSEA. The CDR3 is CSACPPGPCNEQFF. CDR3 DNA sequence: TGCAGCGCATGCCCGCCGGGGCCTTGCAATGAGCAGTTCTTC.

V is TRBV6-1 and J is TRBJ2-1, with 9 bases lining up with TRBD2. Germline assignment: CDR1 MNHNS and CDR2 SASEGT. Trimming took 1 base from V and 9 from J; bases not matched to a gene: 7. There are 15 residues in the CDR3. CDR3 amino acids: CASSEDSGGPSEQFF. CDR3 nucleotide sequence: TGTGCCAGCAGTGAAGACAGCGGGGGGCCGAGTGAGCAGTTCTTC.

The chain couples TRBV6-1 to TRBJ1-5, with D unclear. Trimming removed 5 bases from V and 5 bases from J, with 10 bases in between. Germline V gene lookup returns CDR1 MNHNS and CDR2 SASEGT. This CDR3 has 13 amino acids. CDR3 protein: CASSRRGDQPQHF. The CDR3 bases are TGTGCCAGCAGTCGACGCGGGGATCAGCCCCAGCATTTT.

This clone was detected a few times. The chain recombines TRBV29-1 with TRBJ1-1; D not resolved. Germline CDR1 and CDR2: SQVTM and ANQGSEA. The CDR3 consists of 10 residues. Trimming took off 7 bases at V and 8 bases at J, with 11 bases between the two ends. The CDR3 DNA reads TGCAGCGCCGAACGACTAGAAGCTTTCTTT. It codes for CSAERLEAFF.